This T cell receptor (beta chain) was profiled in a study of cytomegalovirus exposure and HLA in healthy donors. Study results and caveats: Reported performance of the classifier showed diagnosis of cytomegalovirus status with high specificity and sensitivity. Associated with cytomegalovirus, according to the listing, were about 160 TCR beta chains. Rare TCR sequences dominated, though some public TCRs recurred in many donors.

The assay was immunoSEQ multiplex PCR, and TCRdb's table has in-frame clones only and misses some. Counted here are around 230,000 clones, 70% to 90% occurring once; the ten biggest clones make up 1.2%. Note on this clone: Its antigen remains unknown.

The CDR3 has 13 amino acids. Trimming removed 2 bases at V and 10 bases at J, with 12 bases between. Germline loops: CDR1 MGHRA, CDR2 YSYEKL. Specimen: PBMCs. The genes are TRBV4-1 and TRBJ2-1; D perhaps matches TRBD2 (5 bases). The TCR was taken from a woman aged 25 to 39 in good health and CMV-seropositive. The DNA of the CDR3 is TGCGCCAGCAGCCAATATAACGGGGTGGAGCAGTTCTTC. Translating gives CASSQYNGVEQFF.